This T cell receptor (beta chain) stems from a study of blood T cells in healthy people across ages. Then a second PCR, running about 7 to 11 cycles, was carried out with a sample-barcoded 5' primer and a J-beta primer mix. TCRdb reprocessed the 5' RACE reads with MiXCR, giving one entry per CDR3 protein. The sample lists 650,000 to 950,000 distinct CDR3 sequences; under 55% were seen once. The CDR3 spans 12 residues. V gave up 7 bases and J gave up 5 bases, with 11 bases separating them. The germline gives CDR1 LGHDT, CDR2 YNNKEL (reference sequence). The receptor was derived from a man aged 60 to 75 in good health. The chain carries TRBV3-1 and TRBJ2-5; no clear D gene. Specimen: blood. As DNA, the CDR3 is TGTGCCAGCAACTCCGGTGCGGAGACCCAGTACTTC. It specifies CASNSGAETQYF.